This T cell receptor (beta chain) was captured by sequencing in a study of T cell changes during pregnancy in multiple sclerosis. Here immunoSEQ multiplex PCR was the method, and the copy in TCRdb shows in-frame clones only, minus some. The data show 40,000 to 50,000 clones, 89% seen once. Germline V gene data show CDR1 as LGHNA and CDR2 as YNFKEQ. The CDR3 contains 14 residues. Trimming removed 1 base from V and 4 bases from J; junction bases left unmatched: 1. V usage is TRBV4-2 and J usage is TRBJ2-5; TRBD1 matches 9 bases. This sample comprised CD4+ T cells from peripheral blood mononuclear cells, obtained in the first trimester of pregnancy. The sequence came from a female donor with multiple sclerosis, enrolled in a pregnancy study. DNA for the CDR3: TGTGCCAGCAGCCAAGGACAGGGGGGAGAGACCCAGTACTTC. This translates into CASSQGQGGETQYF.